Each of the 18 T cell receptor beta chains below was sequenced from the same sample in a study of control samples from healthy donors and cancer patients. Clones were sequenced by immunoSEQ multiplex PCR, and TCRdb holds only the in-frame ones, with some missing. Here the sample spans some 49,000 clones, 80% to 90% being singletons. Sequenced input: PBMCs. These receptors all stem from a woman aged 50 to 60 with lung cancer.

This rearrangement joins TRBV4-3 to TRBJ2-6; D is uncertain. Germline CDR1 reads LGHNA; CDR2 reads YSLEER. The length of the CDR3 is 17 residues. V gave up 1 base and J gave up 0 bases, with 10 bases separating them. CDR3 nucleotides: TGCGCCAGCAGCCAAGGGTTTCAGGACTCTGGGGCCAACGTCCTGACTTTC. Amino acids: CASSQGFQDSGANVLTF.

The CDR3, as DNA: TGTGCCAGCAGTGAAGCAGGGAACACCGGGGAGCTGTTTTTT. This sequence encodes CASSEAGNTGELFF. This sequence joins TRBV6-1 and TRBJ2-2, with no clear D. CDR3 length equals 14 residues. V was shortened by 0 bases and J by 1 base, with 3 bases between the two germline ends. Germline V lookup: CDR1 MNHNS, CDR2 SASEGT.

This clone was seen a single time. This chain links TRBV3-1 (or the pseudogene TRBV3-2) with TRBJ2-7; possible D gene TRBD1, 6 bases. The CDR3 is 15 amino acids. V dropped 4 bases and J dropped 1 base, with 14 bases sitting between them. Germline V gene sequence: CDR1 LGHDT, CDR2 YNNKEL (reference sequence). The CDR3 is CASSLGVGASYEQYF. The CDR3, as DNA: TGTGCCAGCAGCCTAGGGGTGGGGGCATCCTACGAGCAGTACTTC.

The chain links TRBV11-3 to TRBJ1-2; 7 bases agree with TRBD1. V was clipped by 4 bases and J by 6 bases; unmatched bases: 8. Germline V gene lookup returns CDR1 SGHNT and CDR2 YENEEA. CDR3 size: 14 residues. The CDR3: CASSSFTGADGYTF. The CDR3 DNA sequence: TGTGCCAGCAGCTCCTTTACAGGGGCGGATGGCTACACCTTC.

The rearrangement links TRBV29-1 to TRBJ1-1; D not resolved. The ends were cut back, 7 bases at V and 1 base at J, with 4 bases in the middle. Germline V lookup: CDR1 SQVTM, CDR2 ANQGSEA. The CDR3 has 10 residues. The CDR3 bases are TGCAGCGCCGGGAACACTGAAGCTTTCTTT. Amino acid sequence: CSAGNTEAFF.

This chain connects TRBV5-6 to TRBJ1-2; D not certain. CDR1 is SGHDT, CDR2 YYEEEE, per germline. The CDR3 runs 14 residues. V was clipped by 0 bases and J by 4 bases, with 10 bases between them. This CDR3 is CASSLEASTYGYTF. In nucleotides, the CDR3 is TGTGCCAGCAGCTTGGAAGCAAGTACCTATGGCTACACCTTC.

The J gene is TRBJ2-5, the V gene TRBV4-3; 9 bases are a match to TRBD1. CDR3 length: 15 residues. V lost 4 bases, J lost 1 base, and 4 bases stayed unmatched. From germline, CDR1 is LGHNA and CDR2 YSLEER. The CDR3 here is CASSLGQGSQETQYF. The CDR3 coding sequence is TGCGCCAGCAGCCTCGGACAGGGGTCCCAAGAGACCCAGTACTTC.

The J gene is TRBJ2-6, the V gene TRBV4-1; the D gene is possibly TRBD2 (5 bases). Germline assignment: CDR1 MGHRA and CDR2 YSYEKL. Trimming took off 5 bases at V and 4 bases at J, with 15 bases between the two ends. The CDR3 sequence is 16 residues long. The CDR3 sequence: CASSFLEATGANVLTF. Here the CDR3 DNA reads TGCGCCAGCAGCTTCCTGGAGGCAACGGGGGCCAACGTCCTGACTTTC.

The chain couples TRBV4-3 to TRBJ1-2; 7 bases match TRBD1. This CDR3 has 19 amino acids. Trimming took 0 bases from V and 5 from J; bases not matched to a gene: 18. Germline loops: CDR1 LGHNA, CDR2 YSLEER. CDR3 amino acids: CASSQDVPRDRVISYGYTF. CDR3 DNA: TGCGCCAGCAGCCAAGATGTACCCCGGGACAGAGTTATCTCTTATGGCTACACCTTC.

The chain uses TRBV18 and TRBJ1-4, with a tentative D call TRBD1 (6 bases). This CDR3 comprises 15 residues. Germline CDR1 reads KGHSH; CDR2 reads LQKENI. The germline V and J ends were trimmed by 0 bases and 3 bases, with 8 bases remaining between them. CDR3 residues: CASSPPNRANEKLFF. The CDR3 DNA sequence: TGTGCCAGCTCACCACCCAACAGGGCTAATGAAAAACTGTTTTTT.

V gene TRBV7-9 combines with J gene TRBJ1-2, with 8 nucleotides matching TRBD1. The CDR3 totals 16 residues. J gave up 6 bases and V 2 bases, and 11 bases lay outside the gene matches. Germline V lookup: CDR1 SEHNR, CDR2 FQNEAQ (reference sequence). CDR3 coding DNA: TGTGCCAGCAGCTTAAGTAGCACAGGGGGAATCCATGGCTACACCTTC. Protein sequence: CASSLSSTGGIHGYTF.

This clone is a singleton in its sample. The chain couples TRBV11-3 to TRBJ2-3; the D gene could be TRBD1 or TRBD2 (5 bases each). CDR3 length: 18 residues. V lost 5 bases and J lost 1, with 22 bases in between. From germline, CDR1 is SGHNT and CDR2 YENEEA. The CDR3: CASSLPGPGIVRTDTQYF. The CDR3 DNA follows: TGTGCCAGCAGCCTCCCGGGACCCGGGATTGTCCGCACAGATACGCAGTATTTT.

The chain has TRBV19 and TRBJ1-1; D gene unclear. CDR3 length: 16 residues. Trimming pared 9 bases from V and 3 bases from J, leaving 23 bases between. Germline-derived CDR1 and CDR2 are LNHDA and SQIVND (reference sequence). Written as DNA, the CDR3 is TGTGCCAGACTCGACACCCCTCCGGACGGTTACACTGAAGCTTTCTTT. Translation: CARLDTPPDGYTEAFF.

The chain combines TRBV30 with TRBJ2-6; D uncertain. With 5 bases removed from V and 1 base from J, the gap between germline ends came to 6 bases. CDR3 length equals 13 residues. CDR1 and CDR2 (germline): GTSNPN, SVGIG (reference sequence). Here the CDR3 DNA reads TGTGCCTGGTCCGGGTCTGGGGCCAACGTCCTGACTTTC. Amino acids: CAWSGSGANVLTF.

The chain recombines TRBV7-2 with TRBJ2-7; 10 nucleotides align to TRBD1. CDR3 length: 15 residues. The germline V gene has CDR1 SGHTA and CDR2 FQGNSA. The V and J ends lost 5 bases and 2 bases, in that order; junction bases with no gene match: 6. The CDR3 is CASSPSGTGAYEQYF. The CDR3 coding sequence is TGTGCCAGCAGCCCCTCCGGGACAGGGGCCTACGAGCAGTACTTC.

This chain joins TRBV5-6 and TRBJ1-1; 7 bases match TRBD1. Germline V gene sequence: CDR1 SGHDT, CDR2 YYEEEE. This CDR3 has 18 residues. V was pared by 3 bases and J by 1 base, with 15 bases of the junction left unmatched. The DNA of the CDR3 is TGTGCCAGCAGCTACACGAGGGGGGCGACAGGGAGGAACACTGAAGCTTTCTTT. Its translation: CASSYTRGATGRNTEAFF.

The V gene is TRBV12-3 or TRBV12-4, the J gene TRBJ2-1; D is possibly TRBD2 (5 bases). The CDR3 sequence is 12 residues long. V was cut by 2 bases and J by 6 bases, with 5 bases left in between. Here the CDR3 reads CASSLRGNEQFF. CDR3 in DNA: TGTGCCAGCAGTTTACGGGGCAATGAGCAGTTCTTC.

The V gene is TRBV7-2, the J gene TRBJ1-5; tentatively, D is TRBD1 (5 bases). Trimming took off 1 base at V and 1 base at J, with 8 bases between the two ends. CDR3 length: 15 amino acids. Germline-derived CDR1 and CDR2 are SGHTA and FQGNSA. The CDR3 coding sequence is TGTGCCAGCAGCTTAGTGGGGGGAAGCAATCAGCCCCAGCATTTT. Translation gives CASSLVGGSNQPQHF.